The entry below describes one T cell receptor beta chain. Its antigen remains unidentified. The sample originates from a study of cytotoxic CD8 clonotypes in ibrutinib-treated CLL. The overall study: The authors obtained response samples at a median of about 11 months of treatment, range 6 to 36.

Study results and caveats: Circulating CD8+ T-cell counts were tracked by baseline clonality, which exceeded that of age-matched healthy donors.

The CDR3 loop spans 14 amino acids. J lost 6 bases, V lost 5 bases, and 5 bases had no gene match. Germline-derived CDR1 and CDR2 are LGHNT and FRNRAP. Only in-frame clones appear in the TCRdb table, and some are missing; sequencing was by immunoSEQ multiplex PCR. The sample holds approximately 90,000 clones, around 77% seen once. TCR beta libraries used around 1.8 micrograms of DNA from cryopreserved PBMCs. Sequenced material: PBMCs, taken after 24 months of ibrutinib treatment. The chain is built from TRBV12-5 and TRBJ2-1, with 9 nucleotides matching TRBD2. The clonotype comes from a human donor with chronic lymphocytic leukemia. CDR3 sequence (DNA): TGTGCTAGTGGTCCAGGACTAGCGTCCAATGAGCAGTTCTTC. Its protein is CASGPGLASNEQFF.